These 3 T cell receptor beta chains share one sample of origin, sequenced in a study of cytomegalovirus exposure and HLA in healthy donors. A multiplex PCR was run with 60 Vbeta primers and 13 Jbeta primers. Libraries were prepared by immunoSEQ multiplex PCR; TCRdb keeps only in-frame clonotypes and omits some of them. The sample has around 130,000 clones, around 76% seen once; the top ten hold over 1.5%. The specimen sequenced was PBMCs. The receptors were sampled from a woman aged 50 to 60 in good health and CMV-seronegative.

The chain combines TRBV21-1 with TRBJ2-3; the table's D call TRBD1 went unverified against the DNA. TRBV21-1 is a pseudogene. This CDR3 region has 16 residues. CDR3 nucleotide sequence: TGTGCCAGCAGCAAAGTAGGGACAAGATACACAGATACGCAGTATTTT. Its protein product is CASSKVGTRYTDTQYF.

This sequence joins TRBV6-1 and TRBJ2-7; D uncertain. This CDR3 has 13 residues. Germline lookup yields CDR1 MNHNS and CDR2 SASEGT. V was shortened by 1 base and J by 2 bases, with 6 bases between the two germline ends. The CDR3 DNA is TGTGCCAGCAGTGAAGGTCTAACCTACGAGCAGTACTTC. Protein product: CASSEGLTYEQYF.

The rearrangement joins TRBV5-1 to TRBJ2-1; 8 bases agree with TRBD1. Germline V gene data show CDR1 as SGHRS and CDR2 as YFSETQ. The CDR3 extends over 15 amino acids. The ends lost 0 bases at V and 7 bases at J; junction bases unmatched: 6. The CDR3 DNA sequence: TGCGCCAGCAGCTTGGAGGCAGGGGGCGGGAATGAGCAGTTCTTC. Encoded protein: CASSLEAGGGNEQFF.